The 23 T cell receptor beta chains in this list originate from one sample, sequenced in a study of CD8+CD57+ T cells in acquired aplastic anemia. Genomic DNA, serving as template, underwent TCR beta VDJ and CDR3 profiling. TCRdb passed the reads through MiXCR, listing each CDR3 protein once. The sample carries 260,000 or so distinct CDR3 sequences, 82% recorded once. Whoever was chosen for sequencing had shown CD8+CD57+ cell expansion by flow cytometry. Sequenced input: sorted CD4+, CD8+, or CD8+CD57+ T cells (not recorded which) from PBMCs. The receptors come from a human donor with aplastic anemia.

Turning to this clonotype: A junction end diverges from the germline sequence, so it may reflect a read error. This sequence joins TRBV9 and TRBJ2-3; 9 bases line up with TRBD1. This CDR3 has 13 amino acids. Germline values: CDR1 SGDLS, CDR2 YYNGEE. CDR3: CASSELLSGTGTF. The CDR3 region has the DNA TGTGCCAGCAGCGAACTGCTCTCCGGGACAGGGACCTTT.

This clonotype was counted a single time. The CDR3 nucleotides read TGCAGCGTTCAAGGAAACGGAAATGAAAAACTGTTTTTT. Protein product: CSVQGNGNEKLFF. The V and J genes are TRBV29-1 and TRBJ1-4; D is undetermined. CDR1 is SQVTM and CDR2 is ANQGSEA in the germline V gene. This CDR3 contains 13 residues. The V end lost 5 bases, the J end lost 5 bases, and 12 bases lay between the germline ends.

This clonotype was counted a few times. The junction shows a germline mismatch at one end, possibly a read error. CDR3 DNA sequence: TGTGCCTACGGGGTAGCGGCGGGTCCCGATACCCAGTATTTT. Translated: CAYGVAAGPDTQYF. The chain links TRBV7-9 to TRBJ2-3, with D maybe TRBD2 (6 bases). The CDR3 sequence is 14 residues long. Germline V gene data show CDR1 as SEHNR and CDR2 as FQNEAQ (reference sequence).

The rearrangement links TRBV9 to TRBJ1-6; D possibly corresponds to TRBD1 (5 bases). Trimming stripped 4 bases from V and 11 bases from J, with 22 bases between. Per germline, CDR1 SGDLS and CDR2 YYNGEE. This CDR3 has 16 amino acids. CDR3 sequence reads: CASSLGTARNKPPLHF. The DNA of the CDR3 is TGTGCCAGCAGCTTAGGGACCGCCCGAAATAAGCCACCCCTCCACTTT.

Worth noting for this clonotype: One end of the junction is discordant with germline, which a read error may explain. The chain has TRBV7-2 and TRBJ2-1; 7 positions agree with TRBD2. Per the germline V gene, CDR1 is SGHTA and CDR2 is FQGNSA. This CDR3 comprises 14 residues. Here the CDR3 reads CASSLAGGVNTQYF. Written as DNA, the CDR3 is TGTGCCAGCAGCTTAGCGGGGGGGGTCAATACGCAGTATTTC.

This sequence joins TRBV7-9 and TRBJ2-3; tentatively, D is TRBD2 (7 bases). V was cut by 3 bases and J by 11 bases, with 24 bases left in between. CDR1 is SEHNR and CDR2 is FQNEAQ in the germline V gene (reference sequence). The CDR3 extends over 16 amino acids. The CDR3: CASSFERGGGRDEQYF. CDR3 sequence (DNA): TGTGCCAGCAGCTTTGAAAGAGGGGGGGGGAGAGATGAGCAGTATTTT.

About this clonotype itself: The conserved phenylalanine or tryptophan normally closing the CDR3 is absent here, so this likely arose from a read error. The gene calls are TRBV9 and TRBJ2-5, with TRBD1 identical over 8 bases. CDR1 is SGDLS and CDR2 is YYNGEE in the germline V gene. Trimming took 3 bases from V and 11 from J; bases not matched to a gene: 6. The CDR3 has 12 amino acids. The CDR3 sequence: CASSAVQGGQYT. Written as DNA, the CDR3 is TGTGCCAGCAGCGCAGTACAGGGGGGACAGTACACC.

The J gene is TRBJ1-1, the V gene TRBV7-9; TRBD1 might be the D (5 bases). Germline V gene sequence: CDR1 SEHNR, CDR2 FQNEAQ (reference sequence). CDR3 length: 16 amino acids. Trimming shortened V by 4 bases and J by 5 bases, and 20 bases separated the two germline ends. CDR3 loop: CASSSSGGMFGTEAFF. For the CDR3, the DNA is TGTGCCAGCAGCTCATCCGGGGGGATGTTCGGGACTGAAGCTTTCTTT.

J is TRBJ1-4 and V is TRBV7-2, with no clear D. This CDR3 has 16 amino acids. Deletions cut 5 bases from V and 3 bases from J, with 16 bases between. CDR1 and CDR2 from the germline V gene are SGHTA and FQGNSA. CDR3 in amino acids: CASSQGIGAPNEKLFF. Here the CDR3 DNA reads TGTGCCAGCAGCCAAGGAATTGGAGCCCCTAATGAAAAACTGTTTTTT.

CDR3 amino acids: CATSDPTSGDHEQYF. In DNA form, the CDR3 reads TGTGCCACCAGTGATCCCACTAGCGGGGACCACGAGCAGTACTTC. The chain combines TRBV24-1 with TRBJ2-7, with 10 bases aligning to TRBD2. V was pared by 3 bases and J by 5 bases, with 6 bases of the junction left unmatched. The CDR3 sequence is 15 residues long. Germline CDR1 is KGHDR and CDR2 is SFDVKD.

A single count supports this clonotype. The chain couples TRBV9 to TRBJ2-3; the D gene could be TRBD1 or TRBD2 (5 bases each). From germline, CDR1 is SGDLS and CDR2 YYNGEE. CDR3 length equals 14 residues. V lost 7 bases and J 15 bases, leaving 27 bases between the germline ends. The CDR3 DNA sequence: TGTGCCAGCGGAGGAGCTGGGGGTATTCAGTCCTTCTATTTT. This translates into CASGGAGGIQSFYF. Supplemented by reference TRBV9 and TRBJ2-3, the full variable domain reads DSGVTQTPKHLITATGQRVTLRCSPRSGDLSVYWYQQSLDQGLQFLIQYYNGEERAKGNILERFSAQQFPDLHSELNLSSLELGDSALYFCASGGAGGIQSFYFGPGTRLTVL.

The CDR3 DNA follows: TGTGCCAGCAGCTTAATACCCGGGGAGCTCAATTTGCCCCAGCATTTT. The encoded protein is CASSLIPGELNLPQHF. The gene calls are TRBV7-9 and TRBJ1-5, with D unclear. Between the trimmed V and J ends, which lost 2 bases and 9 bases, there was a span of 20 bases. The germline gives CDR1 SEHNR, CDR2 FQNEAQ (reference sequence). This CDR3 has 16 amino acids.

The rearrangement links TRBV11-1 to TRBJ2-7; 11 nucleotides match TRBD1. The CDR3 is 15 amino acids. J was trimmed by 2 bases and V by 5 bases; bases with no gene match: 5. The germline V gene has CDR1 SGHAT and CDR2 FQDESV (reference sequence). The CDR3 loop is CASSPRDRGAYEQYF. CDR3 DNA: TGTGCCAGCAGCCCACGGGACAGGGGGGCCTACGAGCAGTACTTC.

This clonotype was seen only a few times. The rearrangement links TRBV7-3 to TRBJ1-6, with TRBD1 matching 7 bases. CDR1 and CDR2 from the germline V gene are SGHTA and FQGTGA. Losses at the gene ends were 5 bases for V and 8 bases for J; bases not matched to a gene: 0. The CDR3 runs 12 residues. The CDR3 spells CASSQGDSPLHF. The CDR3 nucleotides are TGTGCCAGCAGCCAGGGGGATTCACCCCTCCACTTT.

The V and J genes are TRBV7-9 and TRBJ2-1, with D perhaps being TRBD1 or TRBD2 (6 bases each). Trimming pared 5 bases from V and 15 bases from J, leaving 20 bases between. This CDR3 region has 13 residues. Germline CDR1 and CDR2: SEHNR and FQNEAQ (reference sequence). This chain's CDR3 is CASSVGGSQGRFF. CDR3 bases: TGTGCCAGCAGCGTTGGGGGGAGCCAGGGGAGGTTCTTC.

On this clonotype itself: Germline and junction disagree at one end, which may indicate a read error. The chain's CDR3 is CASSFERSGRCDENTIYF. For the CDR3, the DNA is TGCGCCAGCAGCTTTGAAAGAAGCGGAAGGTGCGATGAGAACACCATATATTTT. The chain combines TRBV7-9 with TRBJ1-3, with unresolved D. CDR3 length: 18 amino acids. CDR1 SEHNR and CDR2 FQNEAQ come from the germline V gene (reference sequence).

This CDR3 reads CASSIVSGVEDTQYF. CDR3 bases: TGTGCCAGTAGCATCGTTAGCGGGGTCGAGGATACGCAGTATTTT. This rearrangement joins TRBV19 to TRBJ2-3; 8 positions match TRBD2. Trimming took 6 bases from V and 6 from J; bases not matched to a gene: 11. This CDR3 spans 15 amino acids. CDR1 and CDR2 (germline): LNHDA, SQIVND (reference sequence).

The count of this clonotype is one. This chain uses TRBV7-8 with TRBJ2-1, with D perhaps matching TRBD2 (5 bases). The length of the CDR3 is 15 residues. Germline V gene lookup returns CDR1 SGHVS and CDR2 FQNEAQ. CDR3: CVSSLASGAYNEYFF. Here the CDR3 DNA reads TGTGTCAGTAGCTTAGCGAGCGGAGCCTACAATGAGTATTTCTTC.

This clonotype was seen just once. The chain couples TRBV19 to TRBJ1-1, with D maybe TRBD1 (5 bases). Looked up from germline, CDR1 is LNHDA and CDR2 is SQIVND (reference sequence). The ends were cut back, 7 bases at V and 5 bases at J, with 11 bases in the middle. This CDR3 contains 12 residues. The CDR3 coding sequence is TGTGCCAGTACGGGGGTTCGGACTGAAGCTTTCTTT. Protein product: CASTGVRTEAFF.

As concerns this clonotype: The CDR3 end shows no conserved phenylalanine or tryptophan, and so a read error is likely. The DNA is left out, because the CDR3 cannot be placed on it with certainty; the CDR3 is given as TCRdb lists it. The rearrangement uses TRBV7-8 and TRBJ2-3; the table names TRBD2, a call not compared with the DNA. Per germline, CDR1 SGHVS and CDR2 FQNEAQ. The CDR3 region is 13 residues in length, termini included. The CDR3 region is CASSDAGTDNKYY.

This clonotype was seen a handful of times. The gene calls are TRBV7-8 and TRBJ2-7; D is possibly TRBD2 (6 bases). Trimming cost V 0 bases and J 7 bases, with 13 bases left between them. CDR3 length: 14 residues. Germline V gives CDR1 SGHVS, CDR2 FQNEAQ. CDR3 loop: CASSLAGEDYEQYF. The CDR3 bases are TGTGCCAGCAGCTTAGCGGGGGAGGACTATGAGCAGTACTTC.

Note on this clonotype: The conserved phenylalanine or tryptophan is not found at the CDR3 terminus, so this likely reflects a read error. No DNA is shown, since the ends of the CDR3 on it are uncertain; the CDR3 is the one TCRdb lists. V and J are TRBV7-8 and TRBJ2-3; whether TRBD1, the table's D call, matches the DNA was not checked. From germline, CDR1 is SGHVS and CDR2 FQNEAQ. The CDR3 sequence runs 13 residues, both termini included. CDR3 residues: CASSFDPKGTPLS.

The rearrangement links TRBV20-1 to TRBJ2-3, with no clear D. The CDR3 is 13 amino acids. CDR1 and CDR2 from the germline V gene are DFQATT and SNEGSKA (reference sequence). V lost 2 bases and J 1 base, leaving 7 bases between the germline ends. The CDR3 spells CSARQVGTDTQYF. The CDR3 bases are TGCAGTGCTAGACAGGTTGGCACAGATACGCAGTATTTT.